This T cell receptor (beta chain) derives from a study of a mutant IDH1 vaccine in newly diagnosed glioma. V lost 5 bases, J lost 0 bases, and 6 bases stayed unmatched. The germline CDR1 and CDR2 sequences are SEHNR and FQNEAQ (reference sequence). The CDR3 has 15 amino acids. Time point specified: baseline, week 1 (first vaccination visit). The treatment is: pre-vaccination baseline after standard-of-care therapy. Donor tumors were new WHO grade 3 or 4 IDH1-mutant, ATRX-lost astrocytomas. Data came from immunoSEQ multiplex PCR; TCRdb stores just in-frame clones and leaves some out. The sample has 85,000 to 100,000 clones, roughly 75% seen once.

This receptor was identified in a man aged 35-49 years with glioma. The chain carries TRBV7-9 and TRBJ1-1; 7 bases agree with TRBD1. This material consisted of PBMCs, taken from a glioma patient treated with radiotherapy, temozolomide or both. CDR3 amino acids: CASSPGQSMNTEAFF. DNA of the CDR3: TGTGCCAGCAGCCCGGGACAGTCTATGAACACTGAAGCTTTCTTT.